Shown below are 6 T cell receptor beta chains from a single sample sequenced in a study of post-analysis software for immune sequencing data. General study points: When patients were compared with controls, a handful of TRBV segments were more frequent, TRBV5-6, TRBV5-1 and TRBV20-1 among them.

Unique molecular identifiers had been added to the TCR beta cDNA libraries. TCRdb independently ran MiXCR on the PCR reads; one entry per CDR3 protein. Of approximately 730,000 distinct CDR3 sequences listed, 30% are singletons. These receptors are not linked to any known antigen. Sequenced material: blood. These receptors originate from a girl aged 10-17 years with multiple sclerosis.

This clonotype was observed a few times. The chain employs TRBV4-3 and TRBJ1-4; D is unresolved. This CDR3 has 18 residues. The germline V gene encodes CDR1 LGHNA and CDR2 YSLEER. V was clipped by 0 bases and J by 3 bases, with 17 bases between them. The CDR3 here is CASSQDGPSLNSNEKLFF. CDR3 nucleotides: TGCGCCAGCAGCCAAGACGGACCGTCCTTGAATTCTAATGAAAAACTGTTTTTT.

This chain uses TRBV16 with TRBJ2-7, with a weak D call TRBD1 (5 bases). The CDR3 runs 15 residues. Germline CDR1 KGHSY, CDR2 FQNENV. Deletions cut 4 bases from V and 2 bases from J, with 15 bases between. The CDR3 coding sequence is TGTGCCAGCAGCCCCCGCCTAGGCAGGGCCTACGAGCAGTACTTC. Encoded protein: CASSPRLGRAYEQYF.

The CDR3 DNA is TGTGCCAGCTCCCAAGGGACAGGGGAGCAGTACTTC. As protein: CASSQGTGEQYF. This sequence joins TRBV18 and TRBJ2-7, with 9 bases identical to TRBD1. This CDR3 region has 12 residues. Germline-derived CDR1 and CDR2 are KGHSH and LQKENI. Losses at the gene ends were 6 bases for V and 7 bases for J; bases not matched to a gene: 4.

In this sample, this clonotype turned up a few times. The CDR3 DNA is TGTGCCAGCAGCTTCGATGGACAGAGCACCGGGGAGCTGTTTTTT. This gives the protein CASSFDGQSTGELFF. The chain links TRBV5-5 to TRBJ2-2; a weak D match, TRBD1 (6 bases). Germline CDR1 SGHKS, CDR2 YYEKEE (reference sequence). The V and J ends lost 2 bases and 4 bases respectively, with 12 bases between them. The CDR3 has 15 amino acids. Full variable domain (remainder filled in from reference TRBV5-5 and TRBJ2-2): DAGVTQSPTHLIKTRGQQVTLRCSPISGHKSVSWYQQVLGQGPQFIFQYYEKEERGRGNFPDRFSARQFPNYSSELNVNALLLGDSALYLCASSFDGQSTGELFFGEGSRLTVL.

Concerning this clonotype: A read error may produce the germline difference seen at one junction end. The rearrangement joins TRBV6-5 to TRBJ2-1; possibly TRBD2 for D (6 bases). This CDR3 has 16 residues. Germline CDR1 reads MNHEY; CDR2 reads SVGAGI. The CDR3, as DNA: TGTGCCGGCAGCCCCCGGAGGGGATCCCTCCAGGATGAGCAGTTCTTC. Its protein product is CAGSPRRGSLQDEQFF.

This clonotype was detected many times. The chain has TRBV5-1 and TRBJ2-1; 12 positions agree with TRBD2. The CDR3 has 16 amino acids. V shed 4 bases and J 4 bases; nucleotides not matched to a gene: 6. Germline loops: CDR1 SGHRS, CDR2 YFSETQ. The CDR3 DNA reads as TGCGCCAGCAGCCCAGGGACTAGCGGGCTTTACAATGAGCAGTTCTTC. Residues: CASSPGTSGLYNEQFF.